The rows below give T cell receptor beta chains drawn from one sample of a study of CD8+ T cells in alopecia areata. The method was immunoSEQ multiplex PCR; TCRdb's version includes in-frame clones alone and lacks a portion of them. The sample contains 5,700 or so clones, just over 60% of which appear only once. This sample comprised skin, obtained at week 0. These receptors originate from a human donor with alopecia areata. The CDR3 runs from the conserved cysteine through the conserved F or W. D genes are given only for firm matches. Size is stated for part of the rows, as once, few or many counts, or as a class when the clone is expanded.

j_gene | d_gene | abundance | v_gene | CDR3aa | CDR3nt
TRBJ2-1 | - | few | TRBV28 | CASSLGYEQFF | TGTGCCAGCAGTTTAGGATATGAGCAGTTCTTC
TRBJ1-1 | - | - | TRBV5-1 | CASSILDRTSEAFF | TGCGCCAGCAGCATACTCGACAGGACGTCTGAAGCTTTCTTT
TRBJ2-6 | - | - | TRBV21-1 | CASSLSPRQGISGANVLTF | TGTGCCAGCAGCCTTTCCCCTCGACAGGGTATCTCTGGGGCCAACGTCCTGACTTTC
TRBJ2-3 | - | - | TRBV4-2 | CASSQAFAGGDTDTQYF | TGTGCCAGCAGCCAAGCGTTCGCCGGCGGGGACACAGATACGCAGTATTTT
TRBJ1-1 | - | medium-sized | TRBV4-1 | CASSGLSTSMNTEAFF | TGCGCCAGCAGCGGGCTAAGTACCTCCATGAACACTGAAGCTTTCTTT
TRBJ1-2 | TRBD1 | - | TRBV6-1 | CATRSGTGLAGGYTF | TGTGCCACCCGTTCCGGGACAGGCTTAGCGGGCGGCTACACCTTC
TRBJ2-3 | TRBD2 | - | TRBV2 | CASSVGGGGTDTQYF | TGTGCCAGCAGTGTTGGCGGGGGAGGAACAGATACGCAGTATTTT
TRBJ2-5 | TRBD2 | - | TRBV2 | CASSTLRTSLETQYF | TGTGCCAGCAGCACACTAAGGACTAGCTTGGAGACCCAGTACTTC
TRBJ2-7 | TRBD1 | once | TRBV5-1 | CASSSDRGRYEQYF | TGCGCCAGCAGCTCCGACAGGGGCCGGTACGAGCAGTACTTC
TRBJ1-2 | - | - | TRBV11-2 | CASSLAPSRGYGYTF | TGTGCCAGCAGCTTAGCCCCCTCAAGGGGCTATGGCTACACCTTC
TRBJ2-3 | - | - | TRBV6-5 | CASSNTDTQYF | TGTGCCAGCAGCAACACAGATACGCAGTATTTT
TRBJ2-4 | TRBD2 | few | TRBV11-3 | CASSPHAGGNIQYF | TGTGCCAGCAGCCCCCACGCGGGAGGAAACATTCAGTACTTC
TRBJ2-7 | TRBD1 | few | TRBV7-9 | CASSLAPGQGSYEQYF | TGTGCCAGCAGCTTAGCGCCGGGACAGGGCTCCTACGAGCAGTACTTC
TRBJ2-2 | - | - | TRBV19 | CASSITSRVELFF | TGTGCCAGTAGCATAACATCTAGGGTGGAGCTGTTTTTT
TRBJ2-7 | - | - | TRBV2 | CASSAPTDYEQYF | TGTGCCAGCAGTGCCCCGACAGACTACGAGCAGTACTTC
TRBJ2-5 | TRBD1 | - | TRBV6-6 | CASSPGGFQETQYF | TGTGCCAGCAGCCCAGGGGGATTCCAAGAGACCCAGTACTTC
TRBJ2-1 | - | - | TRBV29-1 | CSVDKGIEKNEQFF | TGCAGCGTGGATAAGGGGATCGAGAAGAATGAGCAGTTCTTC
TRBJ1-5 | - | - | TRBV27 | CASSSFAGAYSNQPQHF | TGTGCCAGCAGTTCCTTCGCAGGGGCTTATAGCAATCAGCCCCAGCATTTT
TRBJ2-1 | - | - | TRBV7-9 | CASSLTAGSSYNEQFF | TGTGCCAGCAGCTTAACGGCAGGGAGCTCCTACAATGAGCAGTTCTTC
TRBJ2-6 | - | - | TRBV9 | CASSVSHGGANVLTF | TGTGCCAGCAGCGTAAGTCATGGGGGGGCCAACGTCCTGACTTTC
TRBJ2-1 | TRBD2 | - | TRBV9 | CASSVVASGGASYNEQFF | TGTGCCAGCAGCGTAGTGGCTAGCGGGGGGGCTTCCTACAATGAGCAGTTCTTC
TRBJ2-7 | - | - | TRBV11-2 | CASSPRLGYSYEQYF | TGTGCCAGCAGCCCCCGCCTCGGGTACTCCTACGAGCAGTACTTC
TRBJ1-2 | - | once | TRBV7-2 | CASSFSMRANGYTF | TGTGCCAGCAGCTTCTCTATGAGGGCTAATGGCTACACCTTC
TRBJ2-5 | TRBD1 | few | TRBV5-1 | CASRGMRGRETQYF | TGCGCCAGCAGGGGTATGAGGGGGCGAGAGACCCAGTACTTC
TRBJ2-3 | TRBD2 | few | TRBV7-2 | CASSLTSGGPAEDTQYF | TGTGCCAGCAGCTTAACTAGCGGGGGGCCCGCGGAAGATACGCAGTATTTT
TRBJ2-7 | - | - | TRBV27 | CASRPRDNKLHEQYF | TGTGCCAGCAGGCCCCGGGACAACAAGCTCCACGAGCAGTACTTC
TRBJ1-2 | - | - | TRBV13 | CASSTKVGSGHSAF | TGTGCCAGCAGCACCAAGGTAGGATCTGGACATAGCGCCTTC
TRBJ1-4 | - | - | TRBV27 | CASISKGLNEKLFF | TGTGCCAGCATATCGAAGGGGCTTAATGAAAAACTGTTTTTT
TRBJ2-2 | - | - | TRBV10-3 | CAISEKSPGSGGELFF | TGTGCCATCAGTGAGAAATCCCCCGGGAGTGGCGGGGAGCTGTTTTTT